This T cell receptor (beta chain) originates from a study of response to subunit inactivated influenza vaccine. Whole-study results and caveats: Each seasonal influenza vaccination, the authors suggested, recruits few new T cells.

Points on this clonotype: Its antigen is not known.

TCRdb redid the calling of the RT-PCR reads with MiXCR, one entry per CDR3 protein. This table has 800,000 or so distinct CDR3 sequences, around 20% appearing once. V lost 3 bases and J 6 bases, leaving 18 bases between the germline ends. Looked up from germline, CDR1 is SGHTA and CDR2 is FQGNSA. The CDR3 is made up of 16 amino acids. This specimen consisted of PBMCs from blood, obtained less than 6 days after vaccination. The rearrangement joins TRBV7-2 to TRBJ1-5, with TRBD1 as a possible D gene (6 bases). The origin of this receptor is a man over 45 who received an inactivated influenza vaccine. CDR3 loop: CASSLNSGGLGQPQHF. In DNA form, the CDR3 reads TGTGCCAGCAGCTTGAATTCCGGGGGCCTAGGTCAGCCCCAGCATTTT.